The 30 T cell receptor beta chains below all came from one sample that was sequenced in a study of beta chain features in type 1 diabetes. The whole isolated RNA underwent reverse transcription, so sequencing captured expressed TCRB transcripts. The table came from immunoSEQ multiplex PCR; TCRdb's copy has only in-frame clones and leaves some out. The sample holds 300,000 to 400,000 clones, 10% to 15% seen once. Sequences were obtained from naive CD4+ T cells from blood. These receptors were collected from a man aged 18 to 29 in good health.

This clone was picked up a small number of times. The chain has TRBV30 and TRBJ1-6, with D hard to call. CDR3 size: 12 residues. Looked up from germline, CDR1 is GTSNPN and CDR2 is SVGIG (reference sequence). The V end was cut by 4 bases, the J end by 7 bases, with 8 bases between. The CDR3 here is CAWNPGNSPLHF. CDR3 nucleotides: TGTGCCTGGAATCCAGGCAATTCACCCCTCCACTTT.

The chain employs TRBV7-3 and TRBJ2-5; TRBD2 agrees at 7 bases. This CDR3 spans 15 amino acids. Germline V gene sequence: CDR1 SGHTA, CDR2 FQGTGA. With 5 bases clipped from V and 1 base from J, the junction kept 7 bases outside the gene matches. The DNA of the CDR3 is TGTGCCAGCAGCCAATACGGGACTATCCAAGAGACCCAGTACTTC. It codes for CASSQYGTIQETQYF.

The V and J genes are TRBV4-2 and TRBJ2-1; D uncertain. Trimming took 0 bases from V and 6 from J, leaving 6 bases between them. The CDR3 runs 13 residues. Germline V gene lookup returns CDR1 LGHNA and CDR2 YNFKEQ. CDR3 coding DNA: TGTGCCAGCAGCCAAGATAGAATCAATGAGCAGTTCTTC. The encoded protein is CASSQDRINEQFF.

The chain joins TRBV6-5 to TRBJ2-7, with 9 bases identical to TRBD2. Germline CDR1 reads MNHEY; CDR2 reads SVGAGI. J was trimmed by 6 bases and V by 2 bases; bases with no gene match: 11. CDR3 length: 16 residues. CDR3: CASSYGFFAGGLEQYF. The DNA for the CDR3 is TGTGCCAGCAGTTACGGGTTCTTTGCGGGGGGGCTCGAGCAGTACTTC.

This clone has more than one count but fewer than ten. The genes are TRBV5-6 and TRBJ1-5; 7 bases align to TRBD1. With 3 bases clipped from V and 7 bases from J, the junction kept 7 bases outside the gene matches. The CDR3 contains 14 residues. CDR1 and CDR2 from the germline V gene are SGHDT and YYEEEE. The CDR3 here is CASSSRQGRQPQHF. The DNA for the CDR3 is TGTGCCAGCAGCTCGAGACAGGGTAGGCAGCCCCAGCATTTT.

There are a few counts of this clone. Here the CDR3 reads CATSRDRDRVHYGYTF. The CDR3 coding sequence is TGTGCCACCAGCAGGGACCGGGACAGGGTCCACTATGGCTACACCTTC. The J gene is TRBJ1-2, the V gene TRBV15; 9 bases align to TRBD1. The CDR3 loop spans 16 amino acids. J lost 3 bases, V lost 3 bases, and 8 bases had no gene match. Per the germline V gene, CDR1 is LNHNV and CDR2 is YYDKDF (reference sequence).

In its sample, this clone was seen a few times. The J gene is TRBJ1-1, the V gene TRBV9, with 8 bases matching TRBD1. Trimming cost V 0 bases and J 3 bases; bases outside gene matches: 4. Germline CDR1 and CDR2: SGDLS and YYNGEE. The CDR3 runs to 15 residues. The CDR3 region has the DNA TGTGCCAGCAGCGTAGGTTGGACAGGGTACACTGAAGCTTTCTTT. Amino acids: CASSVGWTGYTEAFF.

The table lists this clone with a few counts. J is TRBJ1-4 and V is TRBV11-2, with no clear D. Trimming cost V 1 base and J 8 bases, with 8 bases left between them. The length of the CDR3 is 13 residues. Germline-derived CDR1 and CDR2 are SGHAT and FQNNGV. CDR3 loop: CASSLAVREKLFF. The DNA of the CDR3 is TGTGCCAGCAGCTTAGCTGTCCGGGAAAAACTGTTTTTT.

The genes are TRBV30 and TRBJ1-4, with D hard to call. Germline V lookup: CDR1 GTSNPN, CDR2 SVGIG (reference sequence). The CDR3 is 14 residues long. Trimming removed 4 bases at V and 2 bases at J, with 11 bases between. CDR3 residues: CAWTKGATNEKLFF. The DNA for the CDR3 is TGTGCCTGGACCAAGGGAGCGACTAATGAAAAACTGTTTTTT.

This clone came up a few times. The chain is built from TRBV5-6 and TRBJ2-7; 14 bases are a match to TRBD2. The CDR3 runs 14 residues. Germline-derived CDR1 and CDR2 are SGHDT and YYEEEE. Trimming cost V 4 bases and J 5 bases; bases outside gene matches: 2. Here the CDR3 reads CASSGTSGRDEQYF. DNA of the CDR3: TGTGCCAGCAGCGGGACTAGCGGGAGAGACGAGCAGTACTTC.

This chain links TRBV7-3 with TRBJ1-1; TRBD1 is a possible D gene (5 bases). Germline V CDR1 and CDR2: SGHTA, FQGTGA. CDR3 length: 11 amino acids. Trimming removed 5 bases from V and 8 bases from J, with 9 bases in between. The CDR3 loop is CASSARTEAFF. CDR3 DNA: TGTGCCAGCAGCGCCCGGACAGAAGCTTTCTTT.

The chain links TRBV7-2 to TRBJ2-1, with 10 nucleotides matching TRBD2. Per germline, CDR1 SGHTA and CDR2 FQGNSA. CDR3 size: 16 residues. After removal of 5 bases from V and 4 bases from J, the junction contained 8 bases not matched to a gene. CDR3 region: CASSLASGGAYNEQFF. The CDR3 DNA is TGTGCCAGCAGCCTGGCTAGCGGGGGCGCTTACAATGAGCAGTTCTTC.

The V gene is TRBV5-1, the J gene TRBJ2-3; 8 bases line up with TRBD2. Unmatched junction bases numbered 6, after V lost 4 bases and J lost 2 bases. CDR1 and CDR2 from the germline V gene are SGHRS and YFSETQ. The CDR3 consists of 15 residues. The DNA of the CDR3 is TGCGCCAGCAGCCCAAGACTAGCGAACACAGATACGCAGTATTTT. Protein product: CASSPRLANTDTQYF.

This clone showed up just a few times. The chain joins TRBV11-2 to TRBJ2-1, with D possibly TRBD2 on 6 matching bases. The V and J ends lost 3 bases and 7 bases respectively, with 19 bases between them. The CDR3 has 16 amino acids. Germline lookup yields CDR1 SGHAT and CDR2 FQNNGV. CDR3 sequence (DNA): TGTGCCAGCAGCTTGTCTTCGACTAGGGGCATGAATGAGCAGTTCTTC. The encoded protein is CASSLSSTRGMNEQFF. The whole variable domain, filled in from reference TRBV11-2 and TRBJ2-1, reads EAGVAQSPRYKIIEKRQSVAFWCNPISGHATLYWYQQILGQGPKLLIQFQNNGVVDDSQLPKDRFSAERLKGVDSTLKIQPAKLEDSAVYLCASSLSSTRGMNEQFFGPGTRLTVL.

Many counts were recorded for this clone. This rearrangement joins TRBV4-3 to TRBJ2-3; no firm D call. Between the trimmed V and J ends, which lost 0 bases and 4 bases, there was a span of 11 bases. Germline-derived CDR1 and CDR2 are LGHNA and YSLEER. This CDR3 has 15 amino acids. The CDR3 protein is CASSQENSAPDTQYF. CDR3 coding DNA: TGCGCCAGCAGCCAAGAGAATAGTGCCCCAGATACGCAGTATTTT.

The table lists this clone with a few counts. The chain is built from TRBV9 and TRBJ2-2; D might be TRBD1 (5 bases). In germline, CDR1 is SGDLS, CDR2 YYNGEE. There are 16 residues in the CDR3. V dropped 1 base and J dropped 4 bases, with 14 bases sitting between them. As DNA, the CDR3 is TGTGCCAGCAGCGTATCAAGGGGCTCGGGCACCGGGGAGCTGTTTTTT. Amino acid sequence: CASSVSRGSGTGELFF. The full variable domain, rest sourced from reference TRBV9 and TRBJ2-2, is DSGVTQTPKHLITATGQRVTLRCSPRSGDLSVYWYQQSLDQGLQFLIQYYNGEERAKGNILERFSAQQFPDLHSELNLSSLELGDSALYFCASSVSRGSGTGELFFGEGSRLTVL.

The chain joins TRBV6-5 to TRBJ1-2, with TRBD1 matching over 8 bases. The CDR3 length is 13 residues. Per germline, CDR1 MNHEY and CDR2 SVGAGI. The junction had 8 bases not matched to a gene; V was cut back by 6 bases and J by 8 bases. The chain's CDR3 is CASRRQGSGGYTF. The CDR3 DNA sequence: TGTGCCAGCAGGCGACAGGGGAGTGGCGGCTACACCTTC.

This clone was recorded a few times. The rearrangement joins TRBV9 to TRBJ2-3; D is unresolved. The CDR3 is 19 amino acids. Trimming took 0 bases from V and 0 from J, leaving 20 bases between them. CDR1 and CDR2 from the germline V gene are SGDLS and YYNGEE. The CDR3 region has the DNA TGTGCCAGCAGCGTAGGGGCTCGTCATTTACTCACTAGCACAGATACGCAGTATTTT. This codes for CASSVGARHLLTSTDTQYF.

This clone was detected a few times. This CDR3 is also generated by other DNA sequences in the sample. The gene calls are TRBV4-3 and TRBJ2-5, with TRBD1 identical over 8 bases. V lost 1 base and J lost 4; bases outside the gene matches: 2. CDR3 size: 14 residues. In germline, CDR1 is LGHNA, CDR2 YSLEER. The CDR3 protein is CASSQGQGRETQYF. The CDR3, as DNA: TGCGCCAGCAGCCAAGGACAGGGGCGAGAGACCCAGTACTTC.

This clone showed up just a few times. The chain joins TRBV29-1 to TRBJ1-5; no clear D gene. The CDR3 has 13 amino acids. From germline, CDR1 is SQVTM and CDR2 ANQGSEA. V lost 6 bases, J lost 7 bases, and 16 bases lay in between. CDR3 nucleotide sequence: TGCAGCGTCCTGACGGACTTCGGGCAGCCCCAGCATTTT. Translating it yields CSVLTDFGQPQHF.

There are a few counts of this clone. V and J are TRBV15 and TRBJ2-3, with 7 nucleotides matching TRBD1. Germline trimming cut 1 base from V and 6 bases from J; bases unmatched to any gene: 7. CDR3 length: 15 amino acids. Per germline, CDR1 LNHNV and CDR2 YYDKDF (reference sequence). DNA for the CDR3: TGTGCCACCAGCAGAGGAACAGGGGTCGGGGATACGCAGTATTTT. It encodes CATSRGTGVGDTQYF.

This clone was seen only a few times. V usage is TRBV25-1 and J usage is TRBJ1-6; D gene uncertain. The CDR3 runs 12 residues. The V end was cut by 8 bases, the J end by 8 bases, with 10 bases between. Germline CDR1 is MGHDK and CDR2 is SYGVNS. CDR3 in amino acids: CASATSYSPLHF. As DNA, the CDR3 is TGTGCCAGCGCTACCTCCTATTCACCCCTCCACTTT.

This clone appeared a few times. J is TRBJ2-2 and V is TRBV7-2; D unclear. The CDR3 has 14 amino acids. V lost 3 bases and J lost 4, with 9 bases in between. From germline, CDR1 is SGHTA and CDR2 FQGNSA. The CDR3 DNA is TGTGCCAGCAGCTTCTTCATACTCACCGGGGAGCTGTTTTTT. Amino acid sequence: CASSFFILTGELFF.

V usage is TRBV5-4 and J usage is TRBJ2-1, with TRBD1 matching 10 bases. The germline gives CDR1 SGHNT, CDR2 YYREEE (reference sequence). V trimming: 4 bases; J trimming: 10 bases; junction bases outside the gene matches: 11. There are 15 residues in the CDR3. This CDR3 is CASSIRDRGRWEQFF. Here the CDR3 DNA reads TGTGCCAGCAGCATCCGGGACAGGGGTCGGTGGGAGCAGTTCTTC.

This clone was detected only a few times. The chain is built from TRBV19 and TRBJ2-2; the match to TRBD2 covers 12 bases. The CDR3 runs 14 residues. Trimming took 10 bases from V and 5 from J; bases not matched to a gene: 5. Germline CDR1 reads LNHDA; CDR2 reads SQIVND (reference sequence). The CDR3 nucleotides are TGTGCCACGACTAGCGGGAGATATACCGGGGAGCTGTTTTTT. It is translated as CATTSGRYTGELFF.

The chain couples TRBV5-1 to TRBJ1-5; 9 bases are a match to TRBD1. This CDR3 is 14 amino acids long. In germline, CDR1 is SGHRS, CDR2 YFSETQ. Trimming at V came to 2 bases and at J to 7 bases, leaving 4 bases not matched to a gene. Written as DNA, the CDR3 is TGCGCCAGCAGCTTATCACAGGGGGCGCAGCCCCAGCATTTT. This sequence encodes CASSLSQGAQPQHF.

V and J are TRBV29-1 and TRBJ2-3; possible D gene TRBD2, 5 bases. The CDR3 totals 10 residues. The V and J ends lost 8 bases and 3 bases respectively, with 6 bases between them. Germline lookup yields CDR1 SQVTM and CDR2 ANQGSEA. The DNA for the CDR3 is TGCAGCTCGGGAACAGATACGCAGTATTTT. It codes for CSSGTDTQYF.

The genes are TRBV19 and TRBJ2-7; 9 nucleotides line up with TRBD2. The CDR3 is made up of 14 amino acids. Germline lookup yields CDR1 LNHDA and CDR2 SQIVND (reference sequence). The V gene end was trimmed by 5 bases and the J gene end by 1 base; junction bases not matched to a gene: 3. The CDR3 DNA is TGTGCCAGTAGTGATACTAGCGGGTCCTACGAGCAGTACTTC. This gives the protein CASSDTSGSYEQYF. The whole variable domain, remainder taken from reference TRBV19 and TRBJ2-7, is DGGITQSPKYLFRKEGQNVTLSCEQNLNHDAMYWYRQDPGQGLRLIYYSQIVNDFQKGDIAEGYSVSREKKESFPLTVTSAQKNPTAFYLCASSDTSGSYEQYFGPGTRLTVT.

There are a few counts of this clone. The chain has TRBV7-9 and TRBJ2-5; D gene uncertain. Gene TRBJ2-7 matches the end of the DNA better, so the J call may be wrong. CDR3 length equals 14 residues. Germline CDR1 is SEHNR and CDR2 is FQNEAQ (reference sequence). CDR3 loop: CASTIGNIDYEQYF. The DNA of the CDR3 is TGTGCCAGCACCATAGGCAATATCGACTACGAGCAGTACTTC.

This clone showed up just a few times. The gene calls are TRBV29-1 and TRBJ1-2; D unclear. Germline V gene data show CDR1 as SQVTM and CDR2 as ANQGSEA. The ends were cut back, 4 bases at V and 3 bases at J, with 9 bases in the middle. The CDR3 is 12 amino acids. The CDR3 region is CSVAYSHYGYTF. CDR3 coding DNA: TGCAGCGTTGCGTACAGTCACTATGGCTACACCTTC. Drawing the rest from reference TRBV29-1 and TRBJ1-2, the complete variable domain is SAVISQKPSRDICQRGTSLTIQCQVDSQVTMMFWYRQQPGQSLTLIATANQGSEATYESGFVIDKFPISRPNLTFSTLTVSNMSPEDSSIYLCSVAYSHYGYTFGSGTRLTVV.